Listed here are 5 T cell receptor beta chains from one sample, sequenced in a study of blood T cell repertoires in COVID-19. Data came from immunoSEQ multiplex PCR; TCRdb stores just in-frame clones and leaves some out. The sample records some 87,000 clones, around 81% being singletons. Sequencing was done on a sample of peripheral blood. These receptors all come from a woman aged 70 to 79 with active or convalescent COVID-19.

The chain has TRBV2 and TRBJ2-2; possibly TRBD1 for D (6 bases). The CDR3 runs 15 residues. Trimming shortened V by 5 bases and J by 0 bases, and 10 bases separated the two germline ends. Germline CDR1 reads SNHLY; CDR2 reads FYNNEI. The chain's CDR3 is CASSTGTTNTGELFF. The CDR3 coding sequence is TGTGCCAGCAGTACCGGGACAACGAACACCGGGGAGCTGTTTTTT.

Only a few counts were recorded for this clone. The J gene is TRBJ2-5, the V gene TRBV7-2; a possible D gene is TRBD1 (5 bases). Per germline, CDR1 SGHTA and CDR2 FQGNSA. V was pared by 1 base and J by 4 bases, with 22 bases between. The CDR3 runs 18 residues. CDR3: CASSLVARAGWLAETQYF. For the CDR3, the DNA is TGTGCCAGCAGCTTAGTGGCCAGGGCAGGTTGGTTGGCAGAGACCCAGTACTTC.

As DNA, the CDR3 is TGCGCCAGCAGCTTGGGGGAGGGTGGCACAGATACGCAGTATTTT. Its protein is CASSLGEGGTDTQYF. This chain joins TRBV5-1 and TRBJ2-3, with 7 positions matching TRBD2. The CDR3 sequence is 15 residues long. Losses at the gene ends were 0 bases for V and 1 base for J; bases not matched to a gene: 2. CDR1 and CDR2 from the germline V gene are SGHRS and YFSETQ.

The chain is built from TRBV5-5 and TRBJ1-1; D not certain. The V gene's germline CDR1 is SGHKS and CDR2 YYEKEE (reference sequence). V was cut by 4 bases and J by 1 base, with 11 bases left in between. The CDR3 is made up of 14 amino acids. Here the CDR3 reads CASSHATGNTEAFF. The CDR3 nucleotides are TGTGCCAGCAGCCACGCGACGGGGAACACTGAAGCTTTCTTT.

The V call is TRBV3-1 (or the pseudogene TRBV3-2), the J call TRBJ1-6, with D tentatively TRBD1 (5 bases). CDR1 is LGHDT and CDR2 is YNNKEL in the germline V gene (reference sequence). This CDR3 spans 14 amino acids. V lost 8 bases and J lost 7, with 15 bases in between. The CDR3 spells CASGREGNNSPLHF. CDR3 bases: TGTGCCAGCGGAAGGGAGGGGAACAATTCACCCCTCCACTTT.